These T cell receptor beta chains were read from a single sample in a study of cytomegalovirus exposure and HLA in healthy donors. Method: immunoSEQ multiplex PCR; TCRdb's copy keeps in-frame clones and lacks some. Of approximately 160,000 clones in the sample, approximately 81% were seen once. The sequenced sample consisted of PBMCs. The receptors were gathered from a woman in her late teens or twenties in good health and CMV-seronegative. The CDR3 runs from the conserved cysteine through the conserved F or W. The D gene is left open where the match is weak. Clone size appears in some rows only: once, few, many, or a class for an expanded clone.

cdr3_length,d_call,clone_size,v_call,j_call,cdr3_nt,cdr3_aa
15,TRBD2,.,TRBV9,TRBJ2-7,TGTGCCAGCAGCGTTGGGACTAGCGGTTCCCACGAGCAGTACTTC,CASSVGTSGSHEQYF
14,.,.,TRBV19,TRBJ2-5,TGTGCCAGTAGTATATTTCGAGCCCCCCAGACCCAGTACTTC,CASSIFRAPQTQYF
15,TRBD2,.,TRBV28,TRBJ2-7,TGTGCCAGCAGTTTAGGGACTAGCAGATACTACGAGCAGTACTTC,CASSLGTSRYYEQYF
15,TRBD1,.,TRBV18,TRBJ2-3,TGTGCCAGTAAAGGACAGGGGGCCCCCACAGATACGCAGTATTTT,CASKGQGAPTDTQYF
14,.,.,TRBV7-9,TRBJ1-6,TGTGCCAGCAGCTTCCTCCAGGGTAATTCACCCCTCCACTTT,CASSFLQGNSPLHF
15,.,.,TRBV28,TRBJ1-2,TGTGCCAGCAGTTTACGATCTGGGGGGGCAGGCGGCTACACCTTC,CASSLRSGGAGGYTF
15,.,.,TRBV6-6,TRBJ2-5,TGTGCCAGCAGTTACTTGGCGTTGGCGGGAGAGACCCAGTACTTC,CASSYLALAGETQYF
12,.,.,TRBV5-4,TRBJ1-1,TGTGCCAGCATGGCTAGGAACACTGAAGCTTTCTTT,CASMARNTEAFF
18,TRBD1,.,TRBV29-1,TRBJ2-7,TGCAGCGTTGGGGGGACAGGGGGGGGTGTCCCGGGGATGTACGAGCAGTACTTC,CSVGGTGGGVPGMYEQYF
15,TRBD2,.,TRBV11-2,TRBJ2-1,TGTGCCAGCAGCTTCACAAGCGGGAGTTTGAATGAGCAGTTCTTC,CASSFTSGSLNEQFF
15,TRBD1,.,TRBV15,TRBJ2-5,TGTGCCACCAGCAGACCGGGACAGGGCGGCGAGACCCAGTACTTC,CATSRPGQGGETQYF
13,.,.,TRBV28,TRBJ2-3,TGTGCCACGGGGGACCCATTTACAGATACGCAGTATTTT,CATGDPFTDTQYF
11,TRBD1,.,TRBV30,TRBJ1-1,TGTGCCCGGACAGGGAACACTGAAGCTTTCTTT,CARTGNTEAFF
11,.,.,TRBV6-5,TRBJ1-2,TGTGCCAGCACCCGACAATATGGCTACACCTTC,CASTRQYGYTF
14,TRBD1,few,TRBV28,TRBJ1-1,TGTGCCAGCAGCCTCAGGGGGCGAGAAACTGAAGCTTTCTTT,CASSLRGRETEAFF
17,.,.,TRBV10-1,TRBJ2-1,TGCGCCAGCAGTCATAACTGTGGTAAATCGGGGTTGGATGAGCAGTTCTTC,CASSHNCGKSGLDEQFF
18,TRBD1,.,TRBV18,TRBJ1-2,TGTGCCAGCTCACCCATCCACGGGACAGGAGCCGCCGGCTATGGCTACACCTTC,CASSPIHGTGAAGYGYTF
13,TRBD1,once,TRBV5-6,TRBJ2-7,TGTGCCAGCACGACAGGGGTAACCTACGAGCAGTACTTC,CASTTGVTYEQYF